Sequencing of this T cell receptor beta chain was carried out in a study of cytomegalovirus exposure and HLA in healthy donors. 13 Jbeta primers and 60 Vbeta primers were used for the PCR. Only in-frame clones appear in the TCRdb table, and some are missing; sequencing was by immunoSEQ multiplex PCR. There are 95,000 to 150,000 clones in the sample; around three quarters occur only once, and roughly 3.7% lies in the top ten. Overall study results and limits: When a later analysis compared HLA-associated TCR beta chains with equally common others, the HLA-associated chains turned out to be more clonally expanded and to have lower generation probabilities. Common viral pathogens were later found to be apparently linked to several of the most significant clusters.

This clone appeared a few times. Its antigen is currently unknown. Healthy donors of bone marrow made up the group. The material sequenced was PBMCs. This clonotype originated in a human donor in good health.

The CDR3: CTSSQPRRREGPYEQYF. In DNA form, the CDR3 reads TGCACCAGCAGCCAACCCCGTAGGAGGGAGGGCCCTTACGAGCAGTACTTC. The chain carries TRBV1 and TRBJ2-7; the table's D call of TRBD2 was not tested on the DNA. TRBV1 is a recognized pseudogene. The CDR3 runs to 17 residues.